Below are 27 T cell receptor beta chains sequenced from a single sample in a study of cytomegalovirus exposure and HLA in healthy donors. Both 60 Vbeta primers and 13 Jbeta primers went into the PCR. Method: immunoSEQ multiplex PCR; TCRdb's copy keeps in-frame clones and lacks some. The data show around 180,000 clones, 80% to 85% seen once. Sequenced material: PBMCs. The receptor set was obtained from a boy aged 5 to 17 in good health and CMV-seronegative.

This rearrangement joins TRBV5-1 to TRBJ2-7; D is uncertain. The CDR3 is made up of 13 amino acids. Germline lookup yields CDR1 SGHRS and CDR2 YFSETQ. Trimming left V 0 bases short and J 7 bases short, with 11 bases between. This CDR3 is CASSLAFLGEQYF. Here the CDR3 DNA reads TGCGCCAGCAGCTTGGCCTTCCTCGGGGAGCAGTACTTC.

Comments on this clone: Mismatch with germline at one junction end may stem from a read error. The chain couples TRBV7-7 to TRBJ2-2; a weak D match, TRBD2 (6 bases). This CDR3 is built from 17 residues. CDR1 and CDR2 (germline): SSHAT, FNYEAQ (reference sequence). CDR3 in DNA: TGTGCTAGCAGCTTAGCCTTCGCGGGGCGGAACACCGGGGAGCTGTTTTTT. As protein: CASSLAFAGRNTGELFF.

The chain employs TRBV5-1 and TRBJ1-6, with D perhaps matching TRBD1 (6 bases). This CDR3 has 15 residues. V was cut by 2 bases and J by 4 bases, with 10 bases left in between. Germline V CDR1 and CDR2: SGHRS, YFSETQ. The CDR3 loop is CASSLTGPYNSPLHF. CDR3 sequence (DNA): TGCGCCAGCAGCTTAACAGGGCCATATAATTCACCCCTCCACTTT.

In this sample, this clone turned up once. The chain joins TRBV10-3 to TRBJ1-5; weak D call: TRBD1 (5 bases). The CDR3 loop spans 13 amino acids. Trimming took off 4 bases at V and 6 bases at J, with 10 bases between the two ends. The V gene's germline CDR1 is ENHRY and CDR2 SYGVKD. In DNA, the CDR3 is TGTGCCATCAGTGCAGGGCAAAGTCAGCCCCAGCATTTT. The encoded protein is CAISAGQSQPQHF.

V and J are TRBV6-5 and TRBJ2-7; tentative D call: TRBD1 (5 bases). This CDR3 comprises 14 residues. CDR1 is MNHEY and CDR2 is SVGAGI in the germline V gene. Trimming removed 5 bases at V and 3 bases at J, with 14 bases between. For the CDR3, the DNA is TGTGCCAGCAGTCGCTTCAAGGGGCACTACGAGCAGTACTTC. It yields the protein CASSRFKGHYEQYF.

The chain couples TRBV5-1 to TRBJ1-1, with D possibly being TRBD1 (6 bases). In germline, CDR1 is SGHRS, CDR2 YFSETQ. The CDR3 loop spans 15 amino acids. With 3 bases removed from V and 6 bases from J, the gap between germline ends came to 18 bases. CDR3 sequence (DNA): TGCGCCAGCAGCTCTTCTACAGGGACCGGCGCTGAAGCTTTCTTT. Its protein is CASSSSTGTGAEAFF.

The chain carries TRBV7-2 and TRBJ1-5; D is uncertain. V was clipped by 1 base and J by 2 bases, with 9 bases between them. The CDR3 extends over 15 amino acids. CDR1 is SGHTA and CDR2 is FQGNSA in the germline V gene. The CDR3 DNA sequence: TGTGCCAGCAGCTTAGTCACCGGTGGCAATCAGCCCCAGCATTTT. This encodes CASSLVTGGNQPQHF.

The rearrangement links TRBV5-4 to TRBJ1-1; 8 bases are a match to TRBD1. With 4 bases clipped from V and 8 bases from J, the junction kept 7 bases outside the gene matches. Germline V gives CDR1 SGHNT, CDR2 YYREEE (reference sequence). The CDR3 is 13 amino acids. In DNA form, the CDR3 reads TGTGCCAGCAGCGGAACCCCAGGGGGCGAAGCTTTCTTT. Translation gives CASSGTPGGEAFF.

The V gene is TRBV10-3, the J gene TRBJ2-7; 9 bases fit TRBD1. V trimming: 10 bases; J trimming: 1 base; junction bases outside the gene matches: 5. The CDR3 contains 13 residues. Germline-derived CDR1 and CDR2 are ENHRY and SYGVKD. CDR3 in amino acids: CATETGGSYEQYF. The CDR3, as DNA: TGTGCCACCGAGACAGGGGGATCCTACGAGCAGTACTTC.

The CDR3 region has the DNA TGTGCCAGCAGCCCTCCGACAGGGGGGAGCACTGAAGCTTTCTTT. This sequence encodes CASSPPTGGSTEAFF. This chain uses TRBV9 with TRBJ1-1; 9 bases match TRBD1. CDR1 and CDR2 (germline): SGDLS, YYNGEE. Germline trimming cut 4 bases from V and 4 bases from J; bases unmatched to any gene: 8. There are 15 residues in the CDR3.

In DNA form, the CDR3 reads TGTGCCAGCAGCTTAGAAGCGGGGGACTACGAGCAGTACTTC. Protein sequence: CASSLEAGDYEQYF. V usage is TRBV7-6 and J usage is TRBJ2-7, with 8 bases fitting TRBD2. The V gene's germline CDR1 is SGHVS and CDR2 FNYEAQ. This CDR3 comprises 14 residues. The junction had 2 bases not matched to a gene; V was cut back by 1 base and J by 3 bases.

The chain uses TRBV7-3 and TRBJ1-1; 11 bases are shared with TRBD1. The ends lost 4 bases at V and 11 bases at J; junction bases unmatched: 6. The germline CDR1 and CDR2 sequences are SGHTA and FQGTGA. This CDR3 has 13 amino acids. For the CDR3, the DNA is TGTGCCAGCAGCTCCGGACAGGGGGCTAGGGCTTTCTTT. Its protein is CASSSGQGARAFF.

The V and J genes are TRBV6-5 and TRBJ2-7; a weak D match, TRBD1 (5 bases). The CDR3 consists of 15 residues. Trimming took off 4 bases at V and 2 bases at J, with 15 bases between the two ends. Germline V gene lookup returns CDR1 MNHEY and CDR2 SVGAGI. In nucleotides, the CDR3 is TGTGCCAGCAGTTCCTACCTCACAGGTACCTACGAGCAGTACTTC. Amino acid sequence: CASSSYLTGTYEQYF.

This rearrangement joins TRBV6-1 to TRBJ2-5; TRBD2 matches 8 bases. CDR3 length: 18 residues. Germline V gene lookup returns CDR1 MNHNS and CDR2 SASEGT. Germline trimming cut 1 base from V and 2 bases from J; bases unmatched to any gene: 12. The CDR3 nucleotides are TGTGCCAGCAGTGAAGGTCGGCTAGCGGGCCCGGTGCAAGAGACCCAGTACTTC. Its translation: CASSEGRLAGPVQETQYF.

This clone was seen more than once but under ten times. The CDR3 DNA reads TGTGCCAGCAGCCAACGACAAGGGGGGGATTCACCCCTCCACTTT. This translates into CASSQRQGGDSPLHF. The chain couples TRBV11-2 to TRBJ1-6; weak D call: TRBD1 (6 bases). Deletions cut 5 bases from V and 8 bases from J, with 16 bases between. There are 15 residues in the CDR3. In germline, CDR1 is SGHAT, CDR2 FQNNGV.

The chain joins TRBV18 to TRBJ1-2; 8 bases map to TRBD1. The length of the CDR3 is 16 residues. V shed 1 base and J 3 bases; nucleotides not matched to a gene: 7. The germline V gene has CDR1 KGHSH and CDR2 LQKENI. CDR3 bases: TGTGCCAGCTCACCACTCCCCCCAGGGGGCGACTATGGCTACACCTTC. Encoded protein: CASSPLPPGGDYGYTF.

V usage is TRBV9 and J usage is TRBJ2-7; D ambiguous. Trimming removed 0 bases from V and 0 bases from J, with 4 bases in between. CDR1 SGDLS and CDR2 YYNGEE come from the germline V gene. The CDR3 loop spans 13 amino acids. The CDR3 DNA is TGTGCCAGCAGCGTAGGCAGCTCCTACGAGCAGTACTTC. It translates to CASSVGSSYEQYF.

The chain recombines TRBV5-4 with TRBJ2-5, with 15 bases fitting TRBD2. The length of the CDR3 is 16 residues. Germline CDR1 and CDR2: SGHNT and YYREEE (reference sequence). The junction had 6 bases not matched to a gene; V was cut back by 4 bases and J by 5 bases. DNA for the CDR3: TGTGCCAGCAGCACGGGACTAGCGGGGGGCGGCGAGACCCAGTACTTC. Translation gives CASSTGLAGGGETQYF.

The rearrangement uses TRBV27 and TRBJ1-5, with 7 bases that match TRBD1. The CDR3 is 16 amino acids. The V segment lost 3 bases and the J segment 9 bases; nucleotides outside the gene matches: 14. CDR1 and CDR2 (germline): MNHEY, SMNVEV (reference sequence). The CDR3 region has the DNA TGTGCCAGCAGTTTTAGCCACAACAGGGGACCATCGCCCCAGCATTTT. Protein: CASSFSHNRGPSPQHF.

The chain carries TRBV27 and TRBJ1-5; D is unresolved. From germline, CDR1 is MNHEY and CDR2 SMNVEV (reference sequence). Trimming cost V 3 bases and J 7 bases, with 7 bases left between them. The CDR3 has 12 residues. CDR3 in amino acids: CASSLRGQPQHF. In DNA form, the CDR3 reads TGTGCCAGCAGTTTGAGAGGACAGCCCCAGCATTTT.

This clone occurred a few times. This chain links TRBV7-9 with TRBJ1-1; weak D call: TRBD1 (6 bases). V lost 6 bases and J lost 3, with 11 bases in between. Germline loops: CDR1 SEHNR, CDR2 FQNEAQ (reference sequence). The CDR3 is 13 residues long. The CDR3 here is CASSDRSYTEAFF. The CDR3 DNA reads TGTGCCAGCAGTGACAGGTCGTACACTGAAGCTTTCTTT.

The CDR3 here is CAISESAGRADTQYF. Here the CDR3 DNA reads TGTGCCATCAGTGAGTCAGCTGGTCGCGCAGATACGCAGTATTTT. The genes are TRBV10-3 and TRBJ2-3; D is uncertain. Trimming removed 0 bases from V and 4 bases from J, with 11 bases in between. The germline V gene has CDR1 ENHRY and CDR2 SYGVKD. The CDR3 runs 15 residues.

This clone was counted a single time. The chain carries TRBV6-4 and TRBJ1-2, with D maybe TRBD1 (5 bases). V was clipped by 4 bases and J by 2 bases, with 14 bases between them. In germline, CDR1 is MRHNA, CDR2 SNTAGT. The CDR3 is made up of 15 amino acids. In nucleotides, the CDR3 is TGTGCCAGCAGTGCCCGTTTCGGGGGAAACTATGGCTACACCTTC. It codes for CASSARFGGNYGYTF.

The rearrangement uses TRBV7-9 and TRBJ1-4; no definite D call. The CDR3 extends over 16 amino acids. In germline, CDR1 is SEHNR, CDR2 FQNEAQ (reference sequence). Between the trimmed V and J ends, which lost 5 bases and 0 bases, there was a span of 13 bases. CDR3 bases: TGTGCCAGCAGCCCACCCCGAGCTGCAACTAATGAAAAACTGTTTTTT. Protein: CASSPPRAATNEKLFF.

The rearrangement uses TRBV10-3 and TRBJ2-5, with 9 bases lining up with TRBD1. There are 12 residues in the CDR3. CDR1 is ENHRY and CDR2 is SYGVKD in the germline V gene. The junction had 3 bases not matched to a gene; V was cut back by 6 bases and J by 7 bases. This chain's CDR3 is CAISRQGGTQYF. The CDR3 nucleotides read TGTGCCATCAGCCGACAGGGGGGGACCCAGTACTTC.

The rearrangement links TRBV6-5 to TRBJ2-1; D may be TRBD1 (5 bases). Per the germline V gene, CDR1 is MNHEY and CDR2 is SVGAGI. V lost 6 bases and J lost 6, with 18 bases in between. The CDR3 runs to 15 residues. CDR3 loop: CASSNTPERGNEQFF. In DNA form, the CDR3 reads TGTGCCAGCAGCAACACCCCAGAAAGGGGCAATGAGCAGTTCTTC.

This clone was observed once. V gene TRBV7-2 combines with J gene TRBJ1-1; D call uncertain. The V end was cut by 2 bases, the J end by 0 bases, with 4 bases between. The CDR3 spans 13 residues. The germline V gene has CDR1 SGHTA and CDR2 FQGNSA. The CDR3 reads CASSLSMNTEAFF. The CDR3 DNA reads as TGTGCCAGCAGCTTATCCATGAACACTGAAGCTTTCTTT. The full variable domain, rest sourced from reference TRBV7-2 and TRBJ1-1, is GAGVSQSPSNKVTEKGKDVELRCDPISGHTALYWYRQSLGQGLEFLIYFQGNSAPDKSGLPSDRFSAERTGGSVSTLTIQRTQQEDSAVYLCASSLSMNTEAFFGQGTRLTVV.